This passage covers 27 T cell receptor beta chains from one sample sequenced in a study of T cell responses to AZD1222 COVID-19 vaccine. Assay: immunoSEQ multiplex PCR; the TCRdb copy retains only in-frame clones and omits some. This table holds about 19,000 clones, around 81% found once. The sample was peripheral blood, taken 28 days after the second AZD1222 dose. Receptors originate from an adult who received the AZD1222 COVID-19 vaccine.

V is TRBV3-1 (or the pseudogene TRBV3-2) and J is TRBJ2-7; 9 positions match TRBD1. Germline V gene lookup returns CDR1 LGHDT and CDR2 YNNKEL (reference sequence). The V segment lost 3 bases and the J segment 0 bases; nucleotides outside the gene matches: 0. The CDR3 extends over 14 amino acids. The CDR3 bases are TGTGCCAGCAGCCAGACAGGGGGCTCCTACGAGCAGTACTTC. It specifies CASSQTGGSYEQYF.

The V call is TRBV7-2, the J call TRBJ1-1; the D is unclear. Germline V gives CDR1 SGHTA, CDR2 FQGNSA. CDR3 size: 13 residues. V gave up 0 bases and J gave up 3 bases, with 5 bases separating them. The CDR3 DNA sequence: TGTGCCAGCAGCTTAGCCATAGACACTGAAGCTTTCTTT. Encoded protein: CASSLAIDTEAFF.

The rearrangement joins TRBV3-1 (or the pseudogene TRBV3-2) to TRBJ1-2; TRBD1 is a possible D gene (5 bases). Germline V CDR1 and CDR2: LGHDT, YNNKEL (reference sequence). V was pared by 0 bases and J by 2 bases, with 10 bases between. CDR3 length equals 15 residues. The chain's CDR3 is CASSQDWGENYGYTF. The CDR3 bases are TGTGCCAGCAGCCAAGATTGGGGGGAAAACTATGGCTACACCTTC.

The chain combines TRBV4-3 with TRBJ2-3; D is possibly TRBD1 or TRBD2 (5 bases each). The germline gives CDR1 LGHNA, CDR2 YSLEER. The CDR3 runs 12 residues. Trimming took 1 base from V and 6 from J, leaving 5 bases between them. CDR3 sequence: CASSQGGDTQYF. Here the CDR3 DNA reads TGCGCCAGCAGCCAAGGGGGGGATACGCAGTATTTT.

The CDR3 DNA reads TGTGCCAGCTCACTCGTCGGGACAGGTATGAACACTGAAGCTTTCTTT. The encoded protein is CASSLVGTGMNTEAFF. V and J are TRBV18 and TRBJ1-1; 8 nucleotides line up with TRBD1. V lost 4 bases, J lost 0 bases, and 7 bases stayed unmatched. From germline, CDR1 is KGHSH and CDR2 LQKENI. The CDR3 sequence is 16 residues long. Filled out from reference TRBV18 and TRBJ1-1, the complete variable domain reads NAGVMQNPRHLVRRRGQEARLRCSPMKGHSHVYWYRQLPEEGLKFMVYLQKENIIDESGMPKERFSAEFPKEGPSILRIQQVVRGDSAAYFCASSLVGTGMNTEAFFGQGTRLTVV.

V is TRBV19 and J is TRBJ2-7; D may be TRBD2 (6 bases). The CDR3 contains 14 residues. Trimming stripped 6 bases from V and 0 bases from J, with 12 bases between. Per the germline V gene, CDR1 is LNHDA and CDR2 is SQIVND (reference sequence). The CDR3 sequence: CASRDGRGSYEQYF. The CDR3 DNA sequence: TGTGCCAGTAGGGACGGGAGAGGCTCCTACGAGCAGTACTTC.

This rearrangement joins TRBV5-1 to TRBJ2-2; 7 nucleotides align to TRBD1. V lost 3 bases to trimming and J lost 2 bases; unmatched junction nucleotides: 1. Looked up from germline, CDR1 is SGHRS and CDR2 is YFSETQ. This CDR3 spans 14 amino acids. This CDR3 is CASSWDSNTGELFF. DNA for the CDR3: TGCGCCAGCAGCTGGGACAGCAACACCGGGGAGCTGTTTTTT.

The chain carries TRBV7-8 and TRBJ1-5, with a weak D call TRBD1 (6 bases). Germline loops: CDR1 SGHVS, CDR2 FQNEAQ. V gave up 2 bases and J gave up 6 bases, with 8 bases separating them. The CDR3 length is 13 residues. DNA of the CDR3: TGTGCCAGCAGCTTAACAGGGACTCAGCCCCAGCATTTT. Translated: CASSLTGTQPQHF.

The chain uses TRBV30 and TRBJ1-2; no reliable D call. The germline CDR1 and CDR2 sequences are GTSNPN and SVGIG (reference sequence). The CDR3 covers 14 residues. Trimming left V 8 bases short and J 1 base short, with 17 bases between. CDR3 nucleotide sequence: TGTGCCCTGGGCAGCGGAGGATTTAACTATGGCTACACCTTC. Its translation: CALGSGGFNYGYTF.

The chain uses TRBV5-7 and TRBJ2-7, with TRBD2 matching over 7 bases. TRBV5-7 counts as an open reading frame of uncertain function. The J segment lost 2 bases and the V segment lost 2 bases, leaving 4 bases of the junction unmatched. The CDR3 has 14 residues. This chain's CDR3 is CASSFEGRAYEQYF. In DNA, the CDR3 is TGTGCCAGCAGCTTTGAGGGGAGGGCCTACGAGCAGTACTTC.

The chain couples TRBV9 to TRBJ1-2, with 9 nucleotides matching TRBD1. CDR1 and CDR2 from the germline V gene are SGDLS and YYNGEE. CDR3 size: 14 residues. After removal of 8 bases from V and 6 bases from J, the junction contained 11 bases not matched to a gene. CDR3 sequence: CASAGQGRFNGYTF. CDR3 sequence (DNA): TGTGCCAGTGCAGGACAGGGGAGATTCAATGGCTACACCTTC.

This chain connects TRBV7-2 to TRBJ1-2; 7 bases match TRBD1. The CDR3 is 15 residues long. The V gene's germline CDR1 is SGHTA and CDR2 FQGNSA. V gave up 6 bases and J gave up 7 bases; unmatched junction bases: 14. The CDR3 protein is CASSSYRGRESGYTF. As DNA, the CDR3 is TGTGCCAGCAGTAGTTACAGGGGACGGGAAAGTGGCTACACCTTC. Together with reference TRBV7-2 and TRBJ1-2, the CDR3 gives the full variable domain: GAGVSQSPSNKVTEKGKDVELRCDPISGHTALYWYRQSLGQGLEFLIYFQGNSAPDKSGLPSDRFSAERTGGSVSTLTIQRTQQEDSAVYLCASSSYRGRESGYTFGSGTRLTVV.

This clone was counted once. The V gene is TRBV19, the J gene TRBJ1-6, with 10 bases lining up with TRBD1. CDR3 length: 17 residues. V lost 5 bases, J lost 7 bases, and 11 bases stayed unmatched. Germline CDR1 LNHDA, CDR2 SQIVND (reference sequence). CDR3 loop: CASSPRTGGGQNSPLHF. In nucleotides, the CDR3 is TGTGCCAGTAGTCCCCGGACAGGGGGAGGCCAAAATTCACCCCTCCACTTT.

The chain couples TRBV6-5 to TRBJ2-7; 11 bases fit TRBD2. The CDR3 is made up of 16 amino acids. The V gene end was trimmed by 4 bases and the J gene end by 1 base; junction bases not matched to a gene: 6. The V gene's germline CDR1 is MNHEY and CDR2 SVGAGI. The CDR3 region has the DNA TGTGCCAGCAGTTCCCGTGGGACTAGCGGATCCTACGAGCAGTACTTC. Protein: CASSSRGTSGSYEQYF.

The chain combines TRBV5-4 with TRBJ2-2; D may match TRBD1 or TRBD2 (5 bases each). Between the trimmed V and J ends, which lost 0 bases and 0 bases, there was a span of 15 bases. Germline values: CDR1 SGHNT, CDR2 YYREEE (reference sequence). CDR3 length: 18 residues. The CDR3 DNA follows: TGTGCCAGCAGCTTGGGTAAGGGGACGGCAGCGAACACCGGGGAGCTGTTTTTT. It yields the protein CASSLGKGTAANTGELFF.

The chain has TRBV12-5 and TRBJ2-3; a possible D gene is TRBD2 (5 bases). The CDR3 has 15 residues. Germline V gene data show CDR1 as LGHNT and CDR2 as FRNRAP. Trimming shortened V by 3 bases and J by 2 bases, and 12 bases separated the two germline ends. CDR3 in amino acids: CASGFGGPNTDTQYF. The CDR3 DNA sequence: TGTGCTAGTGGTTTCGGCGGGCCAAACACAGATACGCAGTATTTT. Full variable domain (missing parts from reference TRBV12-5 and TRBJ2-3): DARVTQTPRHKVTEMGQEVTMRCQPILGHNTVFWYRQTMMQGLELLAYFRNRAPLDDSGMPKDRFSAEMPDATLATLKIQPSEPRDSAVYFCASGFGGPNTDTQYFGPGTRLTVL.

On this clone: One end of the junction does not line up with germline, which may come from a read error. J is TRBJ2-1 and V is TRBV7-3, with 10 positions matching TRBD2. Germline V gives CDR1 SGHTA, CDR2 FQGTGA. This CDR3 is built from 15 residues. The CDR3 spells CASILTSGIEPLAIF. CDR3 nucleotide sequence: TGTGCCAGCATCCTCACTAGCGGGATTGAACCTTTGGCCATCTTC.

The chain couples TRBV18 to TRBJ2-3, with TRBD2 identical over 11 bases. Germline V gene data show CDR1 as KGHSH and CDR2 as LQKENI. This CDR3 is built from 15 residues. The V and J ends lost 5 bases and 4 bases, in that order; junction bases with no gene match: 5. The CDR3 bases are TGTGCCAGCTCAGTAGCGGGAGGGAGCGCAGATACGCAGTATTTT. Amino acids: CASSVAGGSADTQYF.

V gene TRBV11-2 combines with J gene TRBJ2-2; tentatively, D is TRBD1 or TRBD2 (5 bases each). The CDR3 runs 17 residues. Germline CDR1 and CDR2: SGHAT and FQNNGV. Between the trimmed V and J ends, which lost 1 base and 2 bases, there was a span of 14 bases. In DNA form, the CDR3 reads TGTGCCAGCAGCTTAGGAAGGGGTCGGGGAAACACCGGGGAGCTGTTTTTT. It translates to CASSLGRGRGNTGELFF. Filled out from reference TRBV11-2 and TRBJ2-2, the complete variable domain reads EAGVAQSPRYKIIEKRQSVAFWCNPISGHATLYWYQQILGQGPKLLIQFQNNGVVDDSQLPKDRFSAERLKGVDSTLKIQPAKLEDSAVYLCASSLGRGRGNTGELFFGEGSRLTVL.

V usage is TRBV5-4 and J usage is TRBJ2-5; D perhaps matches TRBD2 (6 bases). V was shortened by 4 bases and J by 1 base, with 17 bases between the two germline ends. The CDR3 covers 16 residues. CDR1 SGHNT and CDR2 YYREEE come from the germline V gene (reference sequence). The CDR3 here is CASSLLFRGSQETQYF. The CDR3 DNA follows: TGTGCCAGCAGCCTCCTTTTTCGGGGGAGCCAAGAGACCCAGTACTTC.

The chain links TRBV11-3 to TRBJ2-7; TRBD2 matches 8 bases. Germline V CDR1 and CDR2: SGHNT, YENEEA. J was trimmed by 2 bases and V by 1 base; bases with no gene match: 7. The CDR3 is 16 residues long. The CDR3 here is CASSLGHGTRTYEQYF. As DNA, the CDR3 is TGTGCCAGCAGCTTAGGACACGGGACTAGAACCTACGAGCAGTACTTC.

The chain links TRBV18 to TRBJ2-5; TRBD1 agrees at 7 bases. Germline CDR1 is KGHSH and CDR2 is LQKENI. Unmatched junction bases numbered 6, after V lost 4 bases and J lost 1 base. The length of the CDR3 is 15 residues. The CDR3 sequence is CASSRNRGVQETQYF. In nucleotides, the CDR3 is TGTGCCAGCTCACGAAACAGGGGAGTCCAAGAGACCCAGTACTTC.

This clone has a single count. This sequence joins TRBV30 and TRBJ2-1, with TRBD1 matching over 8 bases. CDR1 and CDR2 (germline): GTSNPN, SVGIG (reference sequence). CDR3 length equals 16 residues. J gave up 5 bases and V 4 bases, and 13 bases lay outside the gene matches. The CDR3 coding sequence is TGTGCCTGGAATGTAATAGGCAGGGGGCTTGACAATGAGCAGTTCTTC. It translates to CAWNVIGRGLDNEQFF. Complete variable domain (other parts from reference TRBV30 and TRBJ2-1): SQTIHQWPATLVQPVGSPLSLECTVEGTSNPNLYWYRQAAGRGLQLLFYSVGIGQISSEVPQNLSASRPQDRQFILSSKKLLLSDSGFYLCAWNVIGRGLDNEQFFGPGTRLTVL.

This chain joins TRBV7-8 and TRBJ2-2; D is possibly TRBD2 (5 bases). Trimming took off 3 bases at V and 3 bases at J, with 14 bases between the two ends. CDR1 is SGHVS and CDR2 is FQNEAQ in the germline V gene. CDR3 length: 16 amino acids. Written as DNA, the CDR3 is TGTGCCAGCAGCTTCGGGATAATAACCTACACCGGGGAGCTGTTTTTT. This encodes CASSFGIITYTGELFF.

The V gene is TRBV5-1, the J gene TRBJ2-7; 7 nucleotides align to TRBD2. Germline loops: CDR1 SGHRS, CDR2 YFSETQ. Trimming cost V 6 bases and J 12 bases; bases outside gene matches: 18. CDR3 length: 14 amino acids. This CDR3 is CASTNSAASGSWYF. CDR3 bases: TGCGCCAGCACAAACAGTGCTGCTAGCGGAAGTTGGTACTTC.

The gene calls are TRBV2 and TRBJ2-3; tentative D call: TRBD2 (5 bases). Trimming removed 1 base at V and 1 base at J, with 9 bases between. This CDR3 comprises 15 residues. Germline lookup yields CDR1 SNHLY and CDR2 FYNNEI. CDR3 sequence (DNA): TGTGCCAGCAGTGAAGGCGGGTATCGCACAGATACGCAGTATTTT. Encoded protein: CASSEGGYRTDTQYF. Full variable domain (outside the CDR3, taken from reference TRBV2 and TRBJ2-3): EPEVTQTPSHQVTQMGQEVILRCVPISNHLYFYWYRQILGQKVEFLVSFYNNEISEKSEIFDDQFSVERPDGSNFTLKIRSTKLEDSAMYFCASSEGGYRTDTQYFGPGTRLTVL.

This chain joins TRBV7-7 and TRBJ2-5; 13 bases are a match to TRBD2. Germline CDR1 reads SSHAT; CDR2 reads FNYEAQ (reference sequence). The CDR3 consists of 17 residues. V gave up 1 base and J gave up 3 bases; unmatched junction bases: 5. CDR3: CASSLVTSGRPEETQYF. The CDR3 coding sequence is TGTGCCAGCAGCTTAGTGACTAGCGGGAGGCCCGAAGAGACCCAGTACTTC. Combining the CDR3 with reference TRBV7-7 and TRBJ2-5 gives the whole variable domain GAGVSQSPRYKVTKRGQDVTLRCDPISSHATLYWYQQALGQGPEFLTYFNYEAQPDKSGLPSDRFSAERPEGSISTLTIQRTEQRDSAMYRCASSLVTSGRPEETQYFGPGTRLLVL.